The sequence of this T cell receptor beta chain was determined in a study of spatial heterogeneity in lung cancer. On each TCR cDNA molecule, a unique molecular identifier was present. TCRdb recomputed calls from the 5' RACE reads with MiXCR, one row per CDR3 protein. In the table there are roughly 40,000 distinct CDR3 sequences, 6.5% to 8.5% of which are singletons. The time point denotes: sample taken at primary tumor resection. Unsorted whole RNA from tumor, nontumor lung or frozen PBMC underwent sequencing. Sequencing was performed on PBMCs, taken at surgery. This clonotype was obtained from a female donor with early-stage non-small cell lung cancer.

The chain's CDR3 is CASSSTSGVLTGELFF. CDR3 nucleotides: TGTGCCAGCAGCTCCACTAGCGGGGTCCTCACCGGGGAGCTGTTTTTT. This rearrangement joins TRBV7-9 to TRBJ2-2, with 10 bases lining up with TRBD2. Trimming took 4 bases from V and 4 from J; bases not matched to a gene: 6. The CDR3 contains 16 residues. Germline assignment: CDR1 SEHNR and CDR2 FQNEAQ (reference sequence).